This T cell receptor beta chain was identified in a study of CD8 T cells in Susac syndrome. Random hexamers were used to reverse transcribe roughly 0.5 to 1 ug of RNA. TCRdb itself ran the immunoSEQ multiplex PCR reads through MiXCR, one entry per CDR3 protein. The data show fewer than 150,000 distinct CDR3 sequences, around 94% seen once. TCR beta sequencing covered blood CD8+ and CD4+ T cells. Negative magnetic isolation gave CD8+ and CD4+ cells; FACS enriched CD8+ TEMRA. Trimming stripped 3 bases from V and 8 bases from J, with 14 bases between. The V gene's germline CDR1 is SGHDN and CDR2 FVKESK. This CDR3 contains 14 residues.

Sequencing was carried out using CD8+ T cells from PBMCs. The TCR originated in a human donor in good health. The chain uses TRBV14 and TRBJ2-1; D is unresolved. The CDR3, as DNA: TGTGCCAGCAGCCACCTGGCCCATCTCGATGAGCAGTTCTTC. It translates to CASSHLAHLDEQFF. The variable domain in full, with the rest retrieved from reference TRBV14 and TRBJ2-1, is EAGVTQFPSHSVIEKGQTVTLRCDPISGHDNLYWYRRVMGKEIKFLLHFVKESKQDESGMPNNRFLAERTGGTYSTLKVQPAELEDSGVYFCASSHLAHLDEQFFGPGTRLTVL.